Below, one T cell receptor (beta chain) is given with its context. This entry belongs to a study of T cell responses to AZD1222 COVID-19 vaccine. The repertoire was sequenced with immunoSEQ multiplex PCR; TCRdb's copy has only in-frame clones and lacks some. The sample includes about 140,000 clones, more than 85% of them seen just once. This CDR3 spans 14 amino acids. Germline assignment: CDR1 MNHEY and CDR2 SVGEGT. V lost 1 base, J lost 5 bases, and 12 bases lay in between. Source: peripheral blood, taken on day 0 of AZD1222 vaccination. The clonotype was recovered from an adult in good health. The J gene is TRBJ2-7, the V gene TRBV6-2 or TRBV6-3, with D possibly being TRBD1 (5 bases). The CDR3 here is CASSYFRELHEQYF. DNA for the CDR3: TGTGCCAGCAGTTACTTCAGGGAACTCCACGAGCAGTACTTC.